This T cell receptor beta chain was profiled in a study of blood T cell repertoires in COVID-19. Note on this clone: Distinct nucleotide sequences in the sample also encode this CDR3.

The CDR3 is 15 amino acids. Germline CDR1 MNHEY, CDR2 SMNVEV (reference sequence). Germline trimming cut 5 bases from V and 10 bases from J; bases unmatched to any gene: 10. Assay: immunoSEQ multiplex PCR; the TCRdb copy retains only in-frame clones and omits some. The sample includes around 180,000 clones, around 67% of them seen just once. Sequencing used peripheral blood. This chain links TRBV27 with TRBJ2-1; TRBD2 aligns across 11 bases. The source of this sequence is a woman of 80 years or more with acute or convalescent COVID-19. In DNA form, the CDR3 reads TGTGCCAGCAGTCCCGGACTAGCGGGTGGGGGGGAGCAGTTCTTC. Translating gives CASSPGLAGGGEQFF.